Listed below are T cell receptor beta chains from one sample, sequenced in a study of blood T cell repertoires in COVID-19. Sequencing used immunoSEQ multiplex PCR; TCRdb keeps in-frame clones, though not all of them. Of approximately 260,000 clones listed, roughly nine tenths are singletons. The sequencing sample was made of peripheral blood. These receptors all come from a man in his fifties or sixties with acute or convalescent COVID-19. Both conserved end residues are part of each CDR3. Each record gives: J gene, V gene, clone size, D gene, CDR3 DNA, CDR3 protein. D genes are given only for firm matches. Part of the rows lack a size; the others show once, few, many or a class for expanded clones.

TRBJ2-7,TRBV28,NA,TRBD2,TGTGCCAGCAGTCCCAGTTGGGGACTAGCGGGGGGCTCCTCCTACGAGCAGTACTTC,CASSPSWGLAGGSSYEQYF
TRBJ1-2,TRBV6-5,once,TRBD1,TGTGCCAGCAGTCGGGACAGCGATGGCTACACCTTC,CASSRDSDGYTF
TRBJ2-3,TRBV4-1,few,NA,TGCGCCAGCAGCCACCTTTTAGCAGATACGCAGTATTTT,CASSHLLADTQYF
TRBJ2-7,TRBV6-2/TRBV6-3,few,TRBD1,TGTGCCAGCAGTGACAGGGGGCTAAAAACCTACGAGCAGTACTTC,CASSDRGLKTYEQYF
TRBJ1-2,TRBV10-3,NA,NA,TGTGCCATCAGTGAGGGGACAACCTATGGCTACACCTTC,CAISEGTTYGYTF
TRBJ1-2,TRBV6-5,once,TRBD1,TGTGCCAGCAGCCTACAGGGGGCGGGGGGCTACACCTTC,CASSLQGAGGYTF
TRBJ1-2,TRBV4-1,NA,NA,TGCGCCAGCAGCCAAGATCGGCCAGGCCACTACACCTTC,CASSQDRPGHYTF
TRBJ2-5,TRBV14,once,NA,TGTGCCAGCAGCCGGGGGGTAGCGGAGACCCAGTACTTC,CASSRGVAETQYF
TRBJ2-5,TRBV6-1,NA,NA,TGTGCCAGCAGTGAAGCCGCAGGGTTGGCCCAGTACTTC,CASSEAAGLAQYF
TRBJ1-4,TRBV6-2/TRBV6-3,NA,NA,TGTGCCAGCAGCAAGACAGGCACTAATGAAAAACTGTTTTTT,CASSKTGTNEKLFF
TRBJ2-3,TRBV10-1,NA,TRBD2,TGCGCCAGCAGCGGGGGGACCACAGATACGCAGTATTTT,CASSGGTTDTQYF
TRBJ1-1,TRBV5-1,few,TRBD1,TGCGCCAGCAGCTTGGGACAGGGGGGAGCTGAAGCTTTCTTT,CASSLGQGGAEAFF
TRBJ2-5,TRBV16,NA,TRBD1,TGTGCCAGCAGTCCAAACTTACGACAGGGCGGAAGTCAAGAGACCCAGTACTTC,CASSPNLRQGGSQETQYF
TRBJ2-1,TRBV14,NA,NA,TGTGCCAGCAGCCACAGCGCTAACCACAATGAGCAGTTCTTC,CASSHSANHNEQFF
TRBJ2-3,TRBV4-2,NA,NA,TGTGCCAGCACCGGTACTAGAGGAGATACGCAGTATTTT,CASTGTRGDTQYF
TRBJ2-2,TRBV3-1/TRBV3-2,NA,NA,TGTGCCAGCAGCCAACTAACAGGGAGGGGCACCGGGGAGCTGTTTTTT,CASSQLTGRGTGELFF
TRBJ2-7,TRBV30,NA,NA,TGTGCCTGGAGTATGGGGGCCTCAGACGAGCAGTACTTC,CAWSMGASDEQYF
TRBJ2-7,TRBV5-6,NA,NA,TGTGCCAGCAGCTCACCCACGCACAGGGACTACGAGCAGTACTTC,CASSSPTHRDYEQYF
TRBJ1-2,TRBV27,NA,NA,TGTGCCAGCAGTTTAAAAGGGGCCGGCTCCGGTGGCTACACCTTC,CASSLKGAGSGGYTF
TRBJ2-1,TRBV6-1,once,TRBD1,TGTGCCAGCAGTGAATATGGGACAGGGGATACTGGTGAGCAGTTCTTC,CASSEYGTGDTGEQFF
TRBJ2-7,TRBV5-1,once,NA,TGCGCCAGCAGCTTGGTTGAGCGGTTCTACGAGCAGTACTTC,CASSLVERFYEQYF
TRBJ1-1,TRBV7-9,NA,NA,TGTGCCAGCAGCAGCATGGGGGGAAAAGCTTTCTTT,CASSSMGGKAFF
TRBJ2-1,TRBV5-1,NA,NA,TGCGCCAGCAGCTGGAGACAGATCTACAATGAGCAGTTCTTC,CASSWRQIYNEQFF
TRBJ1-2,TRBV29-1,once,TRBD1,TGCAGCGTTGAAGGCCCCGGACAGGGGGGCTATGGCTACACCTTC,CSVEGPGQGGYGYTF
TRBJ2-5,TRBV2,NA,TRBD2,TGTGCCAGCACTTCGGGACTAGCGGGGGGGCCAGAGACCCAGTACTTC,CASTSGLAGGPETQYF
TRBJ1-6,TRBV2,NA,TRBD1,TGTGCCAGCAGTGTAAAGGTCCGGGACAGGGGAAAGAATTCACCCCTCCACTTT,CASSVKVRDRGKNSPLHF
TRBJ1-6,TRBV19,NA,NA,TGTGCCAGTAGTTTCCCCGGGGAAATGAATTCACCCCTCCACTTT,CASSFPGEMNSPLHF
TRBJ1-6,TRBV30,NA,NA,TGTGCCTGGAGGGTCTCCGGTTCACCCCTCCACTTT,CAWRVSGSPLHF
TRBJ2-5,TRBV7-9,NA,NA,TGTGCCAGCAGCGTGGAGGGGACCCAGTACTTC,CASSVEGTQYF
TRBJ2-1,TRBV27,NA,NA,TGTGCCAGCAGTCCCCAGCCGGGCCTCGCGGGCTCCTACAATGAGCAGTTCTTC,CASSPQPGLAGSYNEQFF
TRBJ2-1,TRBV4-1,NA,NA,TGCGCCAGCAGCCAAGAATCTAGTCTCTCCTACAATGAGCAGTTCTTC,CASSQESSLSYNEQFF
TRBJ2-1,TRBV7-3,NA,TRBD2,TGTGCCAGCAGCCCAGGACTAGCGGGGGGAGGTGAGCAGTTCTTC,CASSPGLAGGGEQFF
TRBJ1-3,TRBV7-9,NA,NA,TGTGCCAGCTCAGGAGGTCCCCTCTCTGGAAACACCATATATTTT,CASSGGPLSGNTIYF
TRBJ2-7,TRBV16,NA,TRBD1,TGTGCCAGCAGCCCGGGGACAGGAGGCGAGCAGTACTTC,CASSPGTGGEQYF
TRBJ2-5,TRBV25-1,NA,TRBD1,TGTGCCAGCAGTGAATTGATCGGGGGACAGGGAAGGGAGACCCAGTACTTC,CASSELIGGQGRETQYF
TRBJ1-2,TRBV3-1/TRBV3-2,NA,TRBD1,TGTGCCAGCAGTCCGGACAGGGTCGAGGGCTACACCTTC,CASSPDRVEGYTF
TRBJ2-3,TRBV7-9,NA,NA,TGTGCCAGCAGCTTCGCGACAGGATCGTCTTCCACAGATACGCAGTATTTT,CASSFATGSSSTDTQYF
TRBJ2-7,TRBV3-1/TRBV3-2,NA,NA,TGTGCCAGCAGCCAAGACACTTACTCCTACGAGCAGTACTTC,CASSQDTYSYEQYF
TRBJ2-5,TRBV5-1,once,NA,TGCGCCAGCAGCCCGGACAGACCCCAAGAGACCCAGTACTTC,CASSPDRPQETQYF